The rows below give T cell receptor beta chains drawn from one sample of a study of T cells in Graves' hyperthyroidism and ophthalmopathy. TCRdb used MiXCR to reprocess the multiplex PCR reads, holding one entry per CDR3 protein. The sample yields under 200,000 distinct CDR3 sequences, over 7.5% seen once. The sequenced sample consisted of blood. The receptors originated from a woman between 18 and 29 years old with Graves' hyperthyroidism that later progressed to Graves' ophthalmopathy. Both conserved end residues are part of each CDR3. The D gene is left open where the match is weak. For some rows the clone size is stated as once, few or many, or as a class when expanded; others skip it.

TRBV7-8,TRBJ2-1,TRBD2,many,TGTGCCAGCAGCTTAGCGAGGTATAGCGGGAGCCGGGGCGATGAGCAGTTCTTC,CASSLARYSGSRGDEQFF
TRBV6-1,TRBJ2-3,-,-,TGTGCCAGCAGTGAAACCCCCGGGGTAGGCACAGATACGCAGTATTTT,CASSETPGVGTDTQYF
TRBV20-1,TRBJ1-2,-,-,TGCAGTGCCAGGCTAGGGTTGTCGAACTATGGCTACACCTTC,CSARLGLSNYGYTF
TRBV7-9,TRBJ1-5,-,many,TGTGCCAGCAGCTTGGGTATGGAGCCCCAGCATTTT,CASSLGMEPQHF
TRBV6-1,TRBJ2-5,-,many,TGTGCCAGCACCCAAACTTTGTCGCGGGAGACCCAGTACTTC,CASTQTLSRETQYF
TRBV3-1,TRBJ1-2,-,-,TGTGCCAGCAGCCAATATATCGGGGGCGGCTACACCTTC,CASSQYIGGGYTF
TRBV9,TRBJ2-3,TRBD2,few,TGTGCCAGCAGCGTCCCTGTGGCGGGGGGTAACACAGATACGCAGTATTTT,CASSVPVAGGNTDTQYF
TRBV6-6,TRBJ1-2,-,many,TGTGCCAGCAGTTACGCCCGGGACATATACTACACCTTC,CASSYARDIYYTF
TRBV19,TRBJ1-5,TRBD1,many,TGTGCCAGTGACCGACAGGGAGGGGGTCGCCAGCATTTT,CASDRQGGGRQHF
TRBV27,TRBJ2-1,TRBD1,few,TGTGCCAGCAGTATCAGGGGGCGGTCCCCCCATGAGCAGTTCTTC,CASSIRGRSPHEQFF
TRBV9,TRBJ2-3,-,many,TGTGCCAGCAGCGCCGACGTAGGGATCACAGATACGCAGTATTTT,CASSADVGITDTQYF
TRBV15,TRBJ1-2,-,many,TGTGCCACCAGCAGAGATAAGGGGAAGAGAGACTATGGCTACACCTTC,CATSRDKGKRDYGYTF
TRBV6-1,TRBJ2-2,-,many,TGTGCCAGCAGTGGAGTTTTATACGCCGGGGAGCTGTTTTTT,CASSGVLYAGELFF
TRBV12-5,TRBJ1-6,-,-,TGTGCTAGTGAGAAGGACTCGGTGCGGTCACCCCTCCACTTT,CASEKDSVRSPLHF
TRBV4-2,TRBJ2-1,TRBD2,-,TGTGCCAGCAGCCAAGATTTGACTAGCGGGGGGGCGGAATCCTACAATGAGCAGTTCTTC,CASSQDLTSGGAESYNEQFF
TRBV20-1,TRBJ1-6,TRBD1,many,TGCAGTGCTAGATTGACAGGGGCTGAGAATTCACCCCTCCACTTT,CSARLTGAENSPLHF